The T cell receptor (beta chain) under discussion was sequenced for a study of blood T cell repertoires in COVID-19. For the study at large: Samples of COVID-19 (acute and convalescent) were obtained from the United States, Italy and Spain. PBMCs, B-cell-depleted T cells, or T cells were the source of the cDNA or gDNA that made up the material.

This clone was detected only a few times. This CDR3 spans 12 amino acids. Germline lookup yields CDR1 KGHDR and CDR2 SFDVKD. The germline V and J ends were trimmed by 5 bases and 0 bases, with 3 bases remaining between them. Per the authors' pipeline: Amplification of reference gene primers was used by the study to estimate nucleated cell counts. Only in-frame clones appear in the TCRdb table, and some are missing; sequencing was by immunoSEQ multiplex PCR. That table is the source of V, J and clone size, and D and trimming were worked out from the DNA. The sample shows 150,000 or so clones, 87% of them seen only once.

The sample consisted of peripheral blood. This TCR was sampled from a human donor in a cohort sampled during active COVID-19. This sequence joins TRBV24-1 and TRBJ1-1; D call uncertain. The CDR3 nucleotides are TGTGCCACCAGTGGAGTGAACACTGAAGCTTTCTTT. Its translation: CATSGVNTEAFF.